What follows are 16 T cell receptor beta chains derived from one specimen sequenced in a study of siplizumab effects on memory and regulatory T cells. Clones were read by immunoSEQ multiplex PCR, and TCRdb kept only the in-frame ones, dropping some. Altogether around 100,000 clones are present, about 90% being singletons, with the ten largest covering 2.5% to 3%. Sequenced material: CD4+ T cells sorted from blood. The receptors here all came from a human donor in good health. Some clones in this sample may be carry-over from other donors' samples.

The J gene is TRBJ1-1, the V gene TRBV21-1; the table assigns TRBD1, which was not confirmed against the DNA. TRBV21-1 corresponds to a pseudogene. This CDR3 spans 21 amino acids. CDR3 DNA: TGTGCCAGCAGACTACGGGGGAATTCTTCGTGGGGGACAGGGGAGTTCACTGAAGCTTTCTTT. This sequence encodes CASRLRGNSSWGTGEFTEAFF.

V is TRBV11-2 and J is TRBJ2-3, with 11 bases fitting TRBD2. Germline V gene sequence: CDR1 SGHAT, CDR2 FQNNGV. V dropped 6 bases and J dropped 4; count of bases not matched to a gene: 9. There are 16 residues in the CDR3. In DNA, the CDR3 is TGTGCCAGCAGACACATACTAGCGGGAGCCTCAGATACGCAGTATTTT. Amino acids: CASRHILAGASDTQYF.

The rearrangement uses TRBV9 and TRBJ2-3; 7 bases are shared with TRBD2. The CDR3 is 14 residues long. The J segment lost 4 bases and the V segment lost 4 bases, leaving 6 bases of the junction unmatched. CDR1 and CDR2 from the germline V gene are SGDLS and YYNGEE. CDR3 sequence: CASSSRGVPDTQYF. In DNA form, the CDR3 reads TGTGCCAGCAGCTCCCGGGGGGTTCCAGATACGCAGTATTTT.

The chain employs TRBV6-6 and TRBJ1-2, with D uncertain. CDR3 size: 13 residues. CDR1 is MNHNY, CDR2 SVGAGI, per germline (reference sequence). Trimming removed 2 bases at V and 4 bases at J, with 8 bases between. The CDR3 DNA follows: TGTGCCAGCAGTTACGGGGAGACCTATGGCTACACCTTC. As protein: CASSYGETYGYTF.

This sequence joins TRBV18 and TRBJ2-1; tentative D call: TRBD2 (5 bases). The CDR3 sequence is 14 residues long. Germline lookup yields CDR1 KGHSH and CDR2 LQKENI. V dropped 2 bases and J dropped 5 bases, with 10 bases sitting between them. The DNA for the CDR3 is TGTGCCAGCTCACCATCCCGGGGAGACAATGAGCAGTTCTTC. As protein: CASSPSRGDNEQFF.

The chain joins TRBV7-9 to TRBJ2-7; a weak D match, TRBD1 (8 bases). Germline CDR1 and CDR2: SEHNR and FQNEAQ (reference sequence). V lost 6 bases and J lost 2, with 14 bases in between. This CDR3 is 14 amino acids long. CDR3 DNA sequence: TGTGCCAGCAGTCGGACAGGGACTACCTACGAGCAGTACTTC. This codes for CASSRTGTTYEQYF.

The chain combines TRBV2 with TRBJ2-5, with 7 bases that match TRBD2. The tail of the sequence fits TRBJ2-7 better, so the J call may be wrong. The CDR3 runs 16 residues. In germline, CDR1 is SNHLY, CDR2 FYNNEI. The CDR3 DNA reads TGTGCCAGCAGGCCAAATTCGCTAGCGGATTCGTACGAGCAGTACTTC. Translating it yields CASRPNSLADSYEQYF.

V and J are TRBV6-5 and TRBJ2-1, with 7 bases identical to TRBD1. Germline V lookup: CDR1 MNHEY, CDR2 SVGAGI. J gave up 0 bases and V 5 bases, and 4 bases lay outside the gene matches. This CDR3 comprises 15 residues. As DNA, the CDR3 is TGTGCCAGCAGTAAGACAGGGAGCTCCTACAATGAGCAGTTCTTC. This encodes CASSKTGSSYNEQFF.

The chain employs TRBV18 and TRBJ2-1; no definite D call. CDR3 length: 15 residues. With 2 bases removed from V and 7 bases from J, the gap between germline ends came to 15 bases. The germline gives CDR1 KGHSH, CDR2 LQKENI. This CDR3 is CASSPSRDSRNEQFF. The CDR3 coding sequence is TGTGCCAGCTCACCAAGTCGTGACTCCCGTAATGAGCAGTTCTTC.

V and J are TRBV28 and TRBJ1-3; D unresolved. CDR1 and CDR2 (germline): MDHEN, SYDVKM. The CDR3 spans 16 residues. The V and J ends lost 2 bases and 0 bases respectively, with 11 bases between them. This chain's CDR3 is CASSLVGGLSGNTIYF. The CDR3 bases are TGTGCCAGCAGTTTAGTGGGAGGCCTCTCTGGAAACACCATATATTTT.

This chain connects TRBV10-3 to TRBJ2-2; 8 bases line up with TRBD2. The CDR3 covers 15 residues. Per the germline V gene, CDR1 is ENHRY and CDR2 is SYGVKD. V shed 5 bases, J shed 3 bases, and the junction held 5 bases outside the gene matches. Here the CDR3 DNA reads TGTGCCATCAGTCTCGGGAGGGTGGACACCGGGGAGCTGTTTTTT. Translating gives CAISLGRVDTGELFF.

J is TRBJ2-1 and V is TRBV6-1; 10 bases map to TRBD2. J gave up 6 bases and V 4 bases, and 15 bases lay outside the gene matches. Germline assignment: CDR1 MNHNS and CDR2 SASEGT. This CDR3 spans 18 amino acids. The CDR3 loop reads CASSVKWFGLAGVNEQFF. CDR3 nucleotide sequence: TGTGCCAGCAGTGTAAAGTGGTTTGGGCTAGCGGGAGTCAATGAGCAGTTCTTC.

CDR3 sequence (DNA): TGTGCCAGCAGCACGACAGGGGGTCAGTATTTT. Translated, it gives CASSTTGGQYF. The V call is TRBV14, the J call TRBJ2-3; TRBD1 aligns across 9 bases. Germline V CDR1 and CDR2: SGHDN, FVKESK. Trimming cost V 5 bases and J 12 bases; bases outside gene matches: 3. The CDR3 extends over 11 amino acids.

V gene TRBV29-1 combines with J gene TRBJ2-5, with D possibly TRBD2 on 5 matching bases. The CDR3 consists of 12 residues. The germline gives CDR1 SQVTM, CDR2 ANQGSEA. V shed 4 bases and J shed 3 bases, with 9 bases lying between them. The CDR3 loop is CSVGTFKETQYF. The CDR3 nucleotides are TGCAGCGTTGGGACTTTCAAAGAGACCCAGTACTTC.

This clone was observed a single time. The gene calls are TRBV28 and TRBJ2-6; the D call may be TRBD1 or TRBD2 (6 bases each). The CDR3 covers 15 residues. V was clipped by 4 bases and J by 2 bases, with 9 bases between them. From germline, CDR1 is MDHEN and CDR2 SYDVKM. CDR3 in amino acids: CASSSGGAGANVLTF. The DNA for the CDR3 is TGTGCCAGCAGTTCCGGGGGCGCTGGGGCCAACGTCCTGACTTTC.

V is TRBV2 and J is TRBJ2-1; 12 nucleotides line up with TRBD2. With V trimmed by 6 bases and J by 7 bases, 7 bases remained unmatched. CDR1 SNHLY and CDR2 FYNNEI come from the germline V gene. This CDR3 has 15 amino acids. The CDR3: CASSVLAGGPNEQFF. CDR3 coding DNA: TGTGCCAGCAGCGTACTAGCGGGAGGTCCTAATGAGCAGTTCTTC.